The 11 T cell receptor beta chains below come from one sample, sequenced in a study of shared clonotypes between healthy human individuals. Profiling relied on immunoSEQ multiplex PCR, and the TCRdb table lists in-frame clones only, not all of them. The sample contains some 1,100,000 clones, approximately 80% of which appear only once. Sequences were obtained from memory CD4+ T cells from PBMCs. Subset here: CD45RA-negative fraction. Every receptor here comes from a man between 18 and 29 years old in good health. Some clones in this sample may be carry-over from other donors' samples.

The gene calls are TRBV4-3 and TRBJ2-3; D is ambiguous. The CDR3 has 11 amino acids. The germline gives CDR1 LGHNA, CDR2 YSLEER. The V end lost 0 bases, the J end lost 7 bases, and 2 bases lay between the germline ends. CDR3 sequence: CASSQENTQYF. DNA for the CDR3: TGCGCCAGCAGCCAAGAGAATACGCAGTATTTT.

The V gene is TRBV5-1, the J gene TRBJ2-5, with 7 bases that match TRBD2. Germline values: CDR1 SGHRS, CDR2 YFSETQ. J lost 4 bases, V lost 1 base, and 10 bases had no gene match. The length of the CDR3 is 16 residues. CDR3 residues: CASSLIGRAGSETQYF. The CDR3 nucleotides are TGCGCCAGCAGCTTGATTGGGAGGGCCGGGTCAGAGACCCAGTACTTC.

The chain employs TRBV30 and TRBJ2-7, with 9 bases that match TRBD1. V lost 0 bases to trimming and J lost 3 bases; unmatched junction nucleotides: 3. CDR3 length: 14 residues. The germline CDR1 and CDR2 sequences are GTSNPN and SVGIG (reference sequence). CDR3 protein: CAWSVGQGFYEQYF. The CDR3 DNA reads as TGTGCCTGGAGTGTGGGACAGGGCTTCTACGAGCAGTACTTC.

The genes are TRBV28 and TRBJ2-5; a weak D match, TRBD2 (7 bases). The V gene lost 5 bases and the J gene lost 4 bases, with 20 bases spanning the gap. The germline V gene has CDR1 MDHEN and CDR2 SYDVKM. This CDR3 contains 16 residues. The DNA of the CDR3 is TGTGCCAGCAGTGCCCTAGGGGGAGGGCTTCGAGAGACCCAGTACTTC. Translated: CASSALGGGLRETQYF.

A note on this clone: Distinct nucleotide sequences in the sample also encode this CDR3. This chain connects TRBV5-1 to TRBJ1-4; a possible D gene is TRBD1 (6 bases). The CDR3 has 15 amino acids. V was shortened by 2 bases and J by 2 bases, with 10 bases between the two germline ends. Germline CDR1 and CDR2: SGHRS and YFSETQ. The DNA for the CDR3 is TGCGCCAGCAGCTTATCAGGGGCTACTAATGAAAAACTGTTTTTT. Amino acid sequence: CASSLSGATNEKLFF.

The J gene is TRBJ1-1, the V gene TRBV7-9; tentatively, D is TRBD1 (5 bases). The V gene lost 5 bases and the J gene lost 10 bases, with 23 bases spanning the gap. Germline V lookup: CDR1 SEHNR, CDR2 FQNEAQ (reference sequence). The CDR3 length is 15 residues. The CDR3 DNA reads TGTGCCAGCAGCCTGGGGGGAGGGGCTGTCCGTGGAGCTTTCTTT. It translates to CASSLGGGAVRGAFF.

The rearrangement uses TRBV18 and TRBJ1-1; 11 bases match TRBD1. J lost 4 bases, V lost 6 bases, and 4 bases had no gene match. The V gene's germline CDR1 is KGHSH and CDR2 LQKENI. The CDR3 runs to 14 residues. In DNA, the CDR3 is TGTGCCAGCTCCCTTGGGACAGGGGGCACTGAAGCTTTCTTT. Its protein product is CASSLGTGGTEAFF. Based on the CDR3 plus reference TRBV18 and TRBJ1-1, the full variable domain is NAGVMQNPRHLVRRRGQEARLRCSPMKGHSHVYWYRQLPEEGLKFMVYLQKENIIDESGMPKERFSAEFPKEGPSILRIQQVVRGDSAAYFCASSLGTGGTEAFFGQGTRLTVV.

Details on this clone: At the DNA level, this CDR3 is encoded by other sequences in the same sample as well. The J gene is TRBJ2-5, the V gene TRBV18, with D possibly being TRBD1 or TRBD2 (5 bases each). Germline assignment: CDR1 KGHSH and CDR2 LQKENI. This CDR3 spans 13 amino acids. The V end lost 3 bases, the J end lost 2 bases, and 7 bases lay between the germline ends. The CDR3 spells CASSPGVQETQYF. The DNA of the CDR3 is TGTGCCAGCTCACCGGGGGTTCAAGAGACCCAGTACTTC.

This clone came up once. This chain links TRBV6-6 with TRBJ1-1, with D possibly matching TRBD1 (5 bases). CDR1 and CDR2 (germline): MNHNY, SVGAGI (reference sequence). The CDR3 has 12 amino acids. V was clipped by 7 bases and J by 4 bases, with 10 bases between them. CDR3 in amino acids: CASKLGGTEAFF. The CDR3 DNA reads TGTGCCAGCAAACTGGGGGGCACTGAAGCTTTCTTT.

In its sample, this clone was seen once. CDR3: CASSLSLGGSGANVLTF. Here the CDR3 DNA reads TGTGCCAGCAGCTTATCACTAGGGGGCTCTGGGGCCAACGTCCTGACTTTC. The chain is built from TRBV7-8 and TRBJ2-6; tentative D call: TRBD1 (6 bases). The V gene's germline CDR1 is SGHVS and CDR2 FQNEAQ. V was shortened by 2 bases and J by 0 bases, with 11 bases between the two germline ends. The CDR3 spans 17 residues.

The gene calls are TRBV19 and TRBJ2-1; no reliable D call. CDR1 is LNHDA, CDR2 SQIVND, per germline (reference sequence). V was cut by 3 bases and J by 10 bases, with 16 bases left in between. This CDR3 has 14 amino acids. The CDR3 loop reads CASSIRAPSPEQFF. The CDR3 DNA is TGTGCCAGTAGTATTAGGGCCCCGAGTCCGGAGCAGTTCTTC.